This TCR beta chain stems from a study of cytomegalovirus exposure and HLA in healthy donors. Amplification used 60 Vbeta primers and 13 Jbeta primers. Sequencing was performed with immunoSEQ multiplex PCR; in TCRdb, only in-frame clones are kept and a portion is missing. This sample's table has 130,000 to 150,000 clones. From germline, CDR1 is SGHNT and CDR2 YYREEE (reference sequence). The ends lost 5 bases at V and 3 bases at J; junction bases unmatched: 10. The CDR3 spans 15 residues. V is TRBV5-4 and J is TRBJ2-5; 7 bases match TRBD1. The specimen sequenced was PBMCs. This receptor was taken from a man aged 40-50 years in good health and CMV-seronegative. For the CDR3, the DNA is TGTGCCAGCAGTCAATTACCCACAGGGGAAGAGACCCAGTACTTC. As protein: CASSQLPTGEETQYF.